These 30 T cell receptor beta chains were all obtained from the same sample, sequenced in a study of a mutant IDH1 vaccine in newly diagnosed glioma. Here immunoSEQ multiplex PCR was the method, and the copy in TCRdb shows in-frame clones only, minus some. The table records about 60,000 clones, about 86% of them present only once. These TCRs are of unknown antigen specificity. Specified time point: week 5, during vaccination. Every vaccination contained 300 ug of the mutant IDH1 20-mer peptide and was paired with topical imiquimod. Sequenced here: PBMCs, sampled from a glioma patient whose treatment included an IDH1 peptide vaccine. These receptors were obtained from a woman aged 45-59 years with glioma.

This chain uses TRBV28 with TRBJ1-3; D is unresolved. This CDR3 comprises 15 residues. The V and J ends lost 6 bases and 7 bases respectively, with 19 bases between them. Germline V lookup: CDR1 MDHEN, CDR2 SYDVKM. In DNA form, the CDR3 reads TGTGCCAGCAGCATTCCCCTCCCGGGTAGGAACACCATATATTTT. Translation gives CASSIPLPGRNTIYF.

The chain couples TRBV27 to TRBJ1-6; D unresolved. The length of the CDR3 is 13 residues. The germline gives CDR1 MNHEY, CDR2 SMNVEV (reference sequence). V was trimmed by 2 bases and J by 7 bases, leaving 6 bases between them. As DNA, the CDR3 is TGTGCCAGCAGTTTAGTCGGAAATTCACCCCTCCACTTT. As protein: CASSLVGNSPLHF.

This clone appeared a few times. This chain connects TRBV27 to TRBJ2-7; weak D call: TRBD2 (5 bases). CDR3 length equals 14 residues. Germline CDR1 and CDR2: MNHEY and SMNVEV (reference sequence). V was cut by 5 bases and J by 7 bases, with 18 bases left in between. The CDR3 DNA reads as TGTGCCAGCAGTCAAGGACTCATAATAGGGGAGCAGTACTTC. This sequence encodes CASSQGLIIGEQYF.

The V call is TRBV4-2, the J call TRBJ1-5; the match to TRBD1 covers 8 bases. Germline V gene lookup returns CDR1 LGHNA and CDR2 YNFKEQ. V was pared by 0 bases and J by 6 bases, with 4 bases of the junction left unmatched. This CDR3 region has 15 residues. The CDR3 is CASSQEGQGPQPQHF. CDR3 bases: TGTGCCAGCAGCCAAGAAGGACAGGGTCCTCAGCCCCAGCATTTT.

This chain connects TRBV5-4 to TRBJ2-1, with 11 bases identical to TRBD2. The germline V gene has CDR1 SGHNT and CDR2 YYREEE (reference sequence). The CDR3 has 16 residues. V dropped 0 bases and J dropped 5; count of bases not matched to a gene: 4. CDR3 loop: CASSLGGTSGNNEQFF. CDR3 DNA sequence: TGTGCCAGCAGCTTGGGCGGGACTAGCGGAAACAATGAGCAGTTCTTC.

The chain is built from TRBV15 and TRBJ2-1, with D perhaps TRBD2 (7 bases). Germline V gene sequence: CDR1 LNHNV, CDR2 YYDKDF (reference sequence). The CDR3 is 17 residues long. Trimming cost V 5 bases and J 2 bases, with 19 bases left between them. As DNA, the CDR3 is TGTGCCACCAGCGGATCAAGGGGGGGTGGCACCTACAATGAGCAGTTCTTC. Translation: CATSGSRGGGTYNEQFF.

V usage is TRBV6-5 and J usage is TRBJ1-2, with 10 bases lining up with TRBD1. The CDR3 extends over 14 amino acids. The junction had 8 bases not matched to a gene; V was cut back by 6 bases and J by 7 bases. Germline CDR1 MNHEY, CDR2 SVGAGI. CDR3: CASRSTRTGGGYTF. The CDR3 DNA reads as TGTGCCAGCAGAAGTACCCGGACAGGGGGTGGCTACACCTTC.

The chain employs TRBV18 and TRBJ2-7, with 7 bases identical to TRBD1. The CDR3 has 13 residues. Germline trimming cut 8 bases from V and 6 bases from J; bases unmatched to any gene: 10. The germline V gene encodes CDR1 KGHSH and CDR2 LQKENI. DNA of the CDR3: TGTGCCAGCACCCCGACAGGGACGGCCGAGCAGTACTTC. Translated, it gives CASTPTGTAEQYF.

The V call is TRBV13, the J call TRBJ2-7; TRBD1 might be the D (6 bases). Germline CDR1 is PRHDT and CDR2 is FYEKMQ (reference sequence). Deletions cut 5 bases from V and 4 bases from J, with 15 bases between. The CDR3 is 14 amino acids. CDR3 nucleotide sequence: TGTGCCAGCAGCCCCACAGGGCCCGGGTACGAGCAGTACTTC. Amino acid sequence: CASSPTGPGYEQYF.

The gene calls are TRBV27 and TRBJ1-2; D is unclear. The CDR3 totals 14 residues. Germline CDR1 reads MNHEY; CDR2 reads SMNVEV (reference sequence). Trimming took off 0 bases at V and 1 base at J, with 6 bases between the two ends. CDR3 nucleotides: TGTGCCAGCAGTTTATCCGGCCGTAACTATGGCTACACCTTC. The encoded protein is CASSLSGRNYGYTF.

The CDR3 sequence: CASRKTGGRPDEAFF. Written as DNA, the CDR3 is TGCGCCAGCAGGAAGACAGGGGGACGTCCGGATGAAGCTTTCTTT. V is TRBV5-1 and J is TRBJ1-1; 9 positions match TRBD1. After removal of 5 bases from V and 7 bases from J, the junction contained 12 bases not matched to a gene. The CDR3 has 15 amino acids. CDR1 is SGHRS and CDR2 is YFSETQ in the germline V gene. Variable domain in full (rest from reference TRBV5-1 and TRBJ1-1): KAGVTQTPRYLIKTRGQQVTLSCSPISGHRSVSWYQQTPGQGLQFLFEYFSETQRNKGNFPGRFSGRQFSNSRSEMNVSTLELGDSALYLCASRKTGGRPDEAFFGQGTRLTVV.

The chain uses TRBV5-6 and TRBJ1-6; no definite D call. Trimming stripped 1 base from V and 10 bases from J, with 15 bases between. The length of the CDR3 is 15 residues. The V gene's germline CDR1 is SGHDT and CDR2 YYEEEE. The CDR3: CASSLWNREGSPLHF. The DNA for the CDR3 is TGTGCCAGCAGCTTGTGGAACAGAGAAGGGTCACCCCTCCACTTT.

This clone has a single count. The rearrangement links TRBV6-1 to TRBJ1-2; 9 bases map to TRBD1. The V segment lost 2 bases and the J segment 8 bases; nucleotides outside the gene matches: 6. Germline assignment: CDR1 MNHNS and CDR2 SASEGT. The CDR3 is made up of 14 amino acids. This CDR3 is CASSEYGTGNGYTF. CDR3 bases: TGTGCCAGCAGTGAATACGGGACAGGGAACGGCTACACCTTC.

V gene TRBV6-1 combines with J gene TRBJ2-4, with TRBD2 identical over 11 bases. J gave up 8 bases and V 3 bases, and 9 bases lay outside the gene matches. This CDR3 has 16 amino acids. Germline assignment: CDR1 MNHNS and CDR2 SASEGT. CDR3 sequence (DNA): TGTGCCAGCAGTGATAGCGGGGGGGCGTTATGGCACATTCAGTACTTC. Protein product: CASSDSGGALWHIQYF.

The CDR3 region is CASSLTNEKLFF. Here the CDR3 DNA reads TGTGCCAGCAGCTTAACGAATGAAAAACTGTTTTTT. The chain couples TRBV7-8 to TRBJ1-4; D is uncertain. This CDR3 comprises 12 residues. V lost 2 bases and J lost 5, with 3 bases in between. From germline, CDR1 is SGHVS and CDR2 FQNEAQ.

This chain uses TRBV19 with TRBJ2-5; 8 bases map to TRBD1. With V trimmed by 4 bases and J by 2 bases, 0 bases remained unmatched. Germline loops: CDR1 LNHDA, CDR2 SQIVND (reference sequence). The CDR3 is made up of 13 amino acids. Here the CDR3 reads CASSNRGQETQYF. The CDR3 nucleotides read TGTGCCAGTAGTAACAGGGGGCAAGAGACCCAGTACTTC.

The table lists this clone with a count of one. The V gene is TRBV5-1, the J gene TRBJ1-4; D might be TRBD1 (5 bases). V lost 0 bases and J 11 bases, leaving 14 bases between the germline ends. Germline-derived CDR1 and CDR2 are SGHRS and YFSETQ. The CDR3 loop spans 14 amino acids. CDR3 in DNA: TGCGCCAGCAGCTTGGGCGACAGTACGAAGAAACTGTTTTTT. Translation gives CASSLGDSTKKLFF.

This sequence joins TRBV7-2 and TRBJ1-1; D not certain. Looked up from germline, CDR1 is SGHTA and CDR2 is FQGNSA. This CDR3 is built from 15 residues. The V gene lost 1 base and the J gene lost 1 base, with 10 bases spanning the gap. For the CDR3, the DNA is TGTGCCAGCAGCTTAGAGGCCCTCCAGAACACTGAAGCTTTCTTT. It specifies CASSLEALQNTEAFF.

The chain is built from TRBV7-8 and TRBJ1-5, with a possible D match to TRBD1 (5 bases). The germline V gene has CDR1 SGHVS and CDR2 FQNEAQ. Trimming left V 2 bases short and J 5 bases short, with 10 bases between. The CDR3 length is 14 residues. CDR3 in DNA: TGTGCCAGCAGCTTAAGAGGGGACCATCAGCCCCAGCATTTT. Translation: CASSLRGDHQPQHF.

The chain uses TRBV5-1 and TRBJ1-1, with 7 positions matching TRBD1. V was clipped by 2 bases and J by 3 bases; unmatched bases: 4. The CDR3 spans 14 residues. Germline V gives CDR1 SGHRS, CDR2 YFSETQ. The CDR3 DNA is TGCGCCAGCAGCTTCATCAGGGGGTACACTGAAGCTTTCTTT. Its protein product is CASSFIRGYTEAFF.

The CDR3 nucleotides are TGTGCCAGCAGTTTAGGGGGCGACCCTGTGCCTCAGCCCCAGCATTTT. Translation: CASSLGGDPVPQPQHF. The chain employs TRBV28 and TRBJ1-5, with a tentative D call TRBD1 (6 bases). This CDR3 region has 16 residues. Trimming pared 2 bases from V and 6 bases from J, leaving 17 bases between. Germline lookup yields CDR1 MDHEN and CDR2 SYDVKM.

This clone was seen only a few times. The V call is TRBV2, the J call TRBJ1-1; D is undetermined. The CDR3 contains 16 residues. The V end was cut by 5 bases, the J end by 2 bases, with 18 bases between. Germline V gene lookup returns CDR1 SNHLY and CDR2 FYNNEI. As DNA, the CDR3 is TGTGCCAGCAGTCTCGAGCTCCGTCAGTCAAACACTGAAGCTTTCTTT. This translates into CASSLELRQSNTEAFF.

This chain connects TRBV6-1 to TRBJ2-3; the D is unclear. The CDR3 is made up of 12 amino acids. V was pared by 2 bases and J by 2 bases, with 2 bases between. The V gene's germline CDR1 is MNHNS and CDR2 SASEGT. CDR3 loop: CASSENTDTQYF. In DNA, the CDR3 is TGTGCCAGCAGTGAAAACACAGATACGCAGTATTTT.

The chain joins TRBV19 to TRBJ2-5; 8 positions match TRBD2. V lost 6 bases to trimming and J lost 5 bases; unmatched junction nucleotides: 11. The CDR3 length is 15 residues. Germline V gene sequence: CDR1 LNHDA, CDR2 SQIVND (reference sequence). Here the CDR3 reads CASRVSGGAGETQYF. CDR3 nucleotides: TGTGCCAGTAGGGTCTCCGGGGGGGCCGGGGAGACCCAGTACTTC.

This clone has only one observation. This chain links TRBV27 with TRBJ2-7, with 10 bases identical to TRBD1. The germline CDR1 and CDR2 sequences are MNHEY and SMNVEV (reference sequence). This CDR3 comprises 14 residues. V was pared by 6 bases and J by 2 bases, with 4 bases of the junction left unmatched. The CDR3 protein is CASSRQGATYEQYF. Here the CDR3 DNA reads TGTGCCAGCAGCCGACAGGGGGCGACCTACGAGCAGTACTTC.

The chain recombines TRBV5-1 with TRBJ2-7, with TRBD2 identical over 8 bases. The CDR3 sequence is 13 residues long. The trim removed 7 bases at V and 6 bases at J, leaving 9 bases unmatched. Germline V gene data show CDR1 as SGHRS and CDR2 as YFSETQ. CDR3 amino acids: CASSGGGRAEQYF. CDR3 nucleotide sequence: TGCGCCAGCTCCGGGGGGGGTCGCGCCGAGCAGTACTTC.

The CDR3 spells CASSLDRGYGYTF. CDR3 nucleotide sequence: TGCGCCAGCAGCTTGGACAGGGGGTATGGCTACACCTTC. The chain combines TRBV5-1 with TRBJ1-2; 8 bases are shared with TRBD1. The V and J ends lost 0 bases and 5 bases, in that order; junction bases with no gene match: 0. The CDR3 sequence is 13 residues long. From germline, CDR1 is SGHRS and CDR2 YFSETQ.

This chain joins TRBV4-1 and TRBJ2-7, with 8 nucleotides matching TRBD1. The CDR3 length is 14 residues. Trimming removed 4 bases from V and 0 bases from J; junction bases left unmatched: 2. Looked up from germline, CDR1 is MGHRA and CDR2 is YSYEKL. In DNA, the CDR3 is TGCGCCAGCAGCCTCGGACAGGGCTCCTACGAGCAGTACTTC. Residues: CASSLGQGSYEQYF.

This clone was counted between two and nine times. The chain links TRBV5-1 to TRBJ1-1; 12 bases match TRBD1. The J segment lost 0 bases and the V segment lost 4 bases, leaving 13 bases of the junction unmatched. The CDR3 loop spans 19 amino acids. CDR1 and CDR2 from the germline V gene are SGHRS and YFSETQ. The CDR3 protein is CASSQGQGAVRRMNTEAFF. The CDR3 DNA reads TGCGCCAGCAGCCAGGGACAGGGGGCCGTTAGAAGGATGAACACTGAAGCTTTCTTT.

V usage is TRBV18 and J usage is TRBJ2-5, with no clear D. Trimming took off 3 bases at V and 5 bases at J, with 16 bases between the two ends. Germline loops: CDR1 KGHSH, CDR2 LQKENI. CDR3 length equals 15 residues. CDR3 loop: CASSPNPGVWETQYF. The CDR3 nucleotides read TGTGCCAGCTCACCCAACCCGGGCGTCTGGGAGACCCAGTACTTC.